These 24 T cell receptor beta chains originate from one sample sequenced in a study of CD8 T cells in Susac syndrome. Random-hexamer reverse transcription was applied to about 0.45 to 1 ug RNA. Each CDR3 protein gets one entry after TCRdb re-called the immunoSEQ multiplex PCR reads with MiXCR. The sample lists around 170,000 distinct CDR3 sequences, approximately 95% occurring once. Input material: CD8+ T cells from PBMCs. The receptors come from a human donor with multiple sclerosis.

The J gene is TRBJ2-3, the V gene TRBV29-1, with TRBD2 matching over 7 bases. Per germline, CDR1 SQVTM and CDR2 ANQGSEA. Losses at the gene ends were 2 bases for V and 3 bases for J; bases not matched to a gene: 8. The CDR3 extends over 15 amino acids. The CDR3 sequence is CSVERRERETDTQYF. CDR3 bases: TGCAGCGTTGAAAGGCGGGAGAGGGAGACAGATACGCAGTATTTT.

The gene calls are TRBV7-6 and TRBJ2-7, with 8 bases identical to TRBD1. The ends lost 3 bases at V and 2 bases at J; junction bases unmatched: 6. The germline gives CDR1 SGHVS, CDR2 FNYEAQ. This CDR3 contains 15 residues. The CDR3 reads CASSLGQAGTYEQYF. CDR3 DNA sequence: TGTGCCAGCAGCTTGGGACAGGCGGGTACCTACGAGCAGTACTTC.

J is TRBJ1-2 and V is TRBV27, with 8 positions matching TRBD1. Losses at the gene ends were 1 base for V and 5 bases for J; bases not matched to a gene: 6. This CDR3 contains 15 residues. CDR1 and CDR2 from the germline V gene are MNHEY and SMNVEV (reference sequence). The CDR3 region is CASSLFPGGAYGYTF. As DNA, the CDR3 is TGTGCCAGCAGTTTATTCCCAGGGGGCGCTTATGGCTACACCTTC.

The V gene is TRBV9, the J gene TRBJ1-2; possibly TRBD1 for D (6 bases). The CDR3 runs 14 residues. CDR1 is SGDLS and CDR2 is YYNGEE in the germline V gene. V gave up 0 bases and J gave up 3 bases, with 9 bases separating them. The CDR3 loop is CASSVGRGDYGYTF. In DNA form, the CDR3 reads TGTGCCAGCAGCGTAGGCAGGGGTGACTATGGCTACACCTTC.

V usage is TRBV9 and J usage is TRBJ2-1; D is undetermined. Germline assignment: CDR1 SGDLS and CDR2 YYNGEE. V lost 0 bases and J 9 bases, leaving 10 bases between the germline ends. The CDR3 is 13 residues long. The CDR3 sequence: CASSVGHTGEQFF. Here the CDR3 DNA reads TGTGCCAGCAGCGTAGGTCATACGGGTGAGCAGTTCTTC.

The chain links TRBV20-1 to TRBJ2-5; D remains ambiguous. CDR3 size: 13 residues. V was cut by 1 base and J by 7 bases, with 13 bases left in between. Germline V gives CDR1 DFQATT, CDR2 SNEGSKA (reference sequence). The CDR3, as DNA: TGCAGTGCTAGAGCACCGCGATCGGGGACCCAGTACTTC. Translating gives CSARAPRSGTQYF.

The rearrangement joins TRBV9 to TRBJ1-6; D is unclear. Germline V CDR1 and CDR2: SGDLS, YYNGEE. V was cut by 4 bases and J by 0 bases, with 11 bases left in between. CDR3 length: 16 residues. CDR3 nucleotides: TGTGCCAGCAGCCCGAAAGGGAGCTCCTATAATTCACCCCTCCACTTT. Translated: CASSPKGSSYNSPLHF.

The CDR3: CASSSGSRHEQYF. CDR3 DNA: TGTGCCAGCAGTTCCGGATCCCGGCACGAGCAGTACTTC. The V and J genes are TRBV28 and TRBJ2-7; D is uncertain. Germline CDR1 and CDR2: MDHEN and SYDVKM. This CDR3 has 13 residues. Trimming shortened V by 4 bases and J by 5 bases, and 12 bases separated the two germline ends.

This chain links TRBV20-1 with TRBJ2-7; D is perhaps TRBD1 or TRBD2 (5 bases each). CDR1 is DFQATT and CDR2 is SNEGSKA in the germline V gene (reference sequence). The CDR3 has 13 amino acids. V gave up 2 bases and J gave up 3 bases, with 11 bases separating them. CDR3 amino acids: CSARFRDGYEQYF. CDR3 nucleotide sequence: TGCAGTGCTAGATTCCGGGACGGCTACGAGCAGTACTTC.

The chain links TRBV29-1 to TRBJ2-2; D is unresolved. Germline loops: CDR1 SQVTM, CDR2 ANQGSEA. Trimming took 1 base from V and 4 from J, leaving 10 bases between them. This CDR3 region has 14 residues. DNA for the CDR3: TGCAGCGTTGAAGGGCTCAGCACCACCGGGGAGCTGTTTTTT. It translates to CSVEGLSTTGELFF.

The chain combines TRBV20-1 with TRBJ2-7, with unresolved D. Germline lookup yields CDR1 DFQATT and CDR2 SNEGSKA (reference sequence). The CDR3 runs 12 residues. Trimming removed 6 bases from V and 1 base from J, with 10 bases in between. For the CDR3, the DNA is TGCAGTGCAAGCTCAGCGTCCTACGAGCAGTACTTC. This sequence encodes CSASSASYEQYF.

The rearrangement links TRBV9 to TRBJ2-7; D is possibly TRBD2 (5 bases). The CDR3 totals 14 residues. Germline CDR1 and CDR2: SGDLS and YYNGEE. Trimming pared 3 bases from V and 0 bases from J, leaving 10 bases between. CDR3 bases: TGTGCCAGCAGCGAGGCGGACTCCTCCTACGAGCAGTACTTC. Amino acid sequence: CASSEADSSYEQYF.

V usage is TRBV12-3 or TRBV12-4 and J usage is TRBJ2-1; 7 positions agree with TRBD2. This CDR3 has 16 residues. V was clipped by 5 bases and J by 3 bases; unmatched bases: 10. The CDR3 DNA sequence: TGTGCCAGCAGTCTACTGCGGCGGGAGTACTACAATGAGCAGTTCTTC. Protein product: CASSLLRREYYNEQFF.

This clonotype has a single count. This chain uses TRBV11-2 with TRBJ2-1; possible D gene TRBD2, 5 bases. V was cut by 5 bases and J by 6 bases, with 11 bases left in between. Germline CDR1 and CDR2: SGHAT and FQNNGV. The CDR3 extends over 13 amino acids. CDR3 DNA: TGTGCCAGCAGCCTAGCATTGTTCAATGAGCAGTTCTTC. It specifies CASSLALFNEQFF.

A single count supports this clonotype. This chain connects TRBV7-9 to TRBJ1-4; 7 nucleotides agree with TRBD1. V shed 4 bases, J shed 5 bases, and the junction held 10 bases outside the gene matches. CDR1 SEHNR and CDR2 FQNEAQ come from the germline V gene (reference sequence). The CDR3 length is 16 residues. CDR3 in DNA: TGTGCCAGCAGCTCCACAGAACAGGGGATCAATGAAAAACTGTTTTTT. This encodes CASSSTEQGINEKLFF.

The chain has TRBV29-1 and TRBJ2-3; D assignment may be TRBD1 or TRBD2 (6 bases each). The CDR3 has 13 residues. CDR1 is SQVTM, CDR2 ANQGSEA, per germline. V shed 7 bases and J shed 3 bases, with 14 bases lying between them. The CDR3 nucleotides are TGCAGCGCTTTCGGAGGGGGTACAGATACGCAGTATTTT. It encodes CSAFGGGTDTQYF.

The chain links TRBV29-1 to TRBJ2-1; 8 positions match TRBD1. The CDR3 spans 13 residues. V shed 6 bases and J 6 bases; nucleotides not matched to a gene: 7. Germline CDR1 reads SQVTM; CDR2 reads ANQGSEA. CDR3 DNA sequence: TGCAGCGTGCCCGGACAGGGTTTCAATGAGCAGTTCTTC. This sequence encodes CSVPGQGFNEQFF.

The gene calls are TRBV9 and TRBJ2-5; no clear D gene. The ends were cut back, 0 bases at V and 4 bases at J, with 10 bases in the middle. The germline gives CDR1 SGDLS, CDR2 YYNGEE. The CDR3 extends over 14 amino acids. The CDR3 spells CASSVGGGPETQYF. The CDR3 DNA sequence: TGTGCCAGCAGCGTAGGGGGTGGGCCAGAGACCCAGTACTTC. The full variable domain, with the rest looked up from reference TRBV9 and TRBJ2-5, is DSGVTQTPKHLITATGQRVTLRCSPRSGDLSVYWYQQSLDQGLQFLIQYYNGEERAKGNILERFSAQQFPDLHSELNLSSLELGDSALYFCASSVGGGPETQYFGPGTRLLVL.

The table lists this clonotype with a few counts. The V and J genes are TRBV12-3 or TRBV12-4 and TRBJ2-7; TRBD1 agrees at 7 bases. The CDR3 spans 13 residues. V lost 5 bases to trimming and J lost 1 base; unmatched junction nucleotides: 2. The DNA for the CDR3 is TGTGCCAGCAGTCCGGGACAGTCCTACGAGCAGTACTTC. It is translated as CASSPGQSYEQYF.

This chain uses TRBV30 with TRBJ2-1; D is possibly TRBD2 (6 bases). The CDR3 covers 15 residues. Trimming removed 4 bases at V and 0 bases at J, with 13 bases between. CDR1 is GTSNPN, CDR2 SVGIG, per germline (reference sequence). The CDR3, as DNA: TGTGCCTGGACCGCCTTGGACTACTCCTACAATGAGCAGTTCTTC. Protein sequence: CAWTALDYSYNEQFF.

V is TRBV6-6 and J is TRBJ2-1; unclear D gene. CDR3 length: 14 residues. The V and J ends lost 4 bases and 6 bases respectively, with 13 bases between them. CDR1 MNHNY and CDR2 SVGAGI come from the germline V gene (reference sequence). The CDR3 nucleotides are TGTGCCAGCAGTTTTCGGGCGTTCTTCAATGAGCAGTTCTTC. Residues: CASSFRAFFNEQFF.

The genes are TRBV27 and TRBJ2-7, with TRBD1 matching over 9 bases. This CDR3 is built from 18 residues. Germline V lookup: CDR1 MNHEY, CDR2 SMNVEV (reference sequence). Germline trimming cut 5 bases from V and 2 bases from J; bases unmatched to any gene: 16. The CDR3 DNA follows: TGTGCCAGCAGTGCACATTATGGACTGGGACAGGGCACCTACGAGCAGTACTTC. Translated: CASSAHYGLGQGTYEQYF.

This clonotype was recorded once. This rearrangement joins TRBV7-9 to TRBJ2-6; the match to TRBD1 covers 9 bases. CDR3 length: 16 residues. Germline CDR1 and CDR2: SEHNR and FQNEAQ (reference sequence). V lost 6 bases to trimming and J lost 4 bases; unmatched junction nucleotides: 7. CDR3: CASSGGQGAGANVLTF. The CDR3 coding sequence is TGTGCCAGCAGTGGGGGACAGGGTGCCGGGGCCAACGTCCTGACTTTC.

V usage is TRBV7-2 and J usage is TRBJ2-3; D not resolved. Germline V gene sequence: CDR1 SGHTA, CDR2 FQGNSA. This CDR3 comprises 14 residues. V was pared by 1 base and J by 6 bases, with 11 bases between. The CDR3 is CASSLVPGFDTQYF. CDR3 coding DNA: TGTGCCAGCAGCTTAGTTCCAGGTTTTGATACGCAGTATTTT.